Sequencing of this T cell receptor (beta chain) was carried out in a study of T cell repertoires in cytomegalovirus infection. On the study more broadly: Recently identified HLA-C-restricted and well-studied HLA-B-restricted CMV epitopes were used. Public TCR beta signatures provided an indication of both CMV infection and a matching HLA type. General study findings and limits: It was HLA-C-restricted CMV-specific TCR beta clonotypes that dominated the response ex vivo.

TCRdb analysed the reads with MiXCR anew, one entry per CDR3 protein. The data show roughly 150,000 distinct CDR3 sequences, with 32% seen just once and around half held by the top ten. Trimming cost V 5 bases and J 7 bases; bases outside gene matches: 12. Germline values: CDR1 SGHVS, CDR2 FQNEAQ. This CDR3 comprises 17 residues. This clonotype was picked up many times. Its antigen is currently unknown. The sequencing here drew on CD8+ T cells from cultured PBMCs, taken from culture after CMV antigen stimulation. The chain carries TRBV7-8 and TRBJ2-1; 12 positions agree with TRBD2. This receptor was identified in a human donor in good health (CMV status not recorded). Some clones in this sample may be carry-over from other donors' samples. The DNA for the CDR3 is TGTGCCAGCAGCGCGGCTAGCGGGGGGGCGTCGAGGAATGAGCAGTTCTTC. Translating gives CASSAASGGASRNEQFF.